This TCR beta chain was retrieved from a study of blood T cell repertoires in COVID-19. The overall study: Samples of COVID-19 (acute and convalescent) were obtained from the United States, Italy and Spain. PBMCs, B-cell-depleted T cells, or T cells were the source of the cDNA or gDNA that made up the material.

Per the original data handling: The authors estimated nucleated cell counts from reference gene primer amplification. This table comes from immunoSEQ multiplex PCR, and its TCRdb copy is limited to in-frame clones, with some not included. The D gene and trimming were derived from the DNA, and the V and J assignments and clone size from that table. The profile shows about 80,000 clones, roughly four fifths of them singletons. V was clipped by 3 bases and J by 5 bases, with 14 bases between them. This CDR3 contains 15 residues. The germline V gene encodes CDR1 SGHRS and CDR2 YFSETQ. The receptor comes from an older man with active or convalescent COVID-19. This chain links TRBV5-1 with TRBJ2-2, with a weak D call TRBD2 (6 bases). Input material: peripheral blood. The CDR3 DNA is TGCGCCAGCAGCTATCCCCGGGAGACTACCGGGGAGCTGTTTTTT. Its protein is CASSYPRETTGELFF. Full variable domain (remainder filled in from reference TRBV5-1 and TRBJ2-2): KAGVTQTPRYLIKTRGQQVTLSCSPISGHRSVSWYQQTPGQGLQFLFEYFSETQRNKGNFPGRFSGRQFSNSRSEMNVSTLELGDSALYLCASSYPRETTGELFFGEGSRLTVL.